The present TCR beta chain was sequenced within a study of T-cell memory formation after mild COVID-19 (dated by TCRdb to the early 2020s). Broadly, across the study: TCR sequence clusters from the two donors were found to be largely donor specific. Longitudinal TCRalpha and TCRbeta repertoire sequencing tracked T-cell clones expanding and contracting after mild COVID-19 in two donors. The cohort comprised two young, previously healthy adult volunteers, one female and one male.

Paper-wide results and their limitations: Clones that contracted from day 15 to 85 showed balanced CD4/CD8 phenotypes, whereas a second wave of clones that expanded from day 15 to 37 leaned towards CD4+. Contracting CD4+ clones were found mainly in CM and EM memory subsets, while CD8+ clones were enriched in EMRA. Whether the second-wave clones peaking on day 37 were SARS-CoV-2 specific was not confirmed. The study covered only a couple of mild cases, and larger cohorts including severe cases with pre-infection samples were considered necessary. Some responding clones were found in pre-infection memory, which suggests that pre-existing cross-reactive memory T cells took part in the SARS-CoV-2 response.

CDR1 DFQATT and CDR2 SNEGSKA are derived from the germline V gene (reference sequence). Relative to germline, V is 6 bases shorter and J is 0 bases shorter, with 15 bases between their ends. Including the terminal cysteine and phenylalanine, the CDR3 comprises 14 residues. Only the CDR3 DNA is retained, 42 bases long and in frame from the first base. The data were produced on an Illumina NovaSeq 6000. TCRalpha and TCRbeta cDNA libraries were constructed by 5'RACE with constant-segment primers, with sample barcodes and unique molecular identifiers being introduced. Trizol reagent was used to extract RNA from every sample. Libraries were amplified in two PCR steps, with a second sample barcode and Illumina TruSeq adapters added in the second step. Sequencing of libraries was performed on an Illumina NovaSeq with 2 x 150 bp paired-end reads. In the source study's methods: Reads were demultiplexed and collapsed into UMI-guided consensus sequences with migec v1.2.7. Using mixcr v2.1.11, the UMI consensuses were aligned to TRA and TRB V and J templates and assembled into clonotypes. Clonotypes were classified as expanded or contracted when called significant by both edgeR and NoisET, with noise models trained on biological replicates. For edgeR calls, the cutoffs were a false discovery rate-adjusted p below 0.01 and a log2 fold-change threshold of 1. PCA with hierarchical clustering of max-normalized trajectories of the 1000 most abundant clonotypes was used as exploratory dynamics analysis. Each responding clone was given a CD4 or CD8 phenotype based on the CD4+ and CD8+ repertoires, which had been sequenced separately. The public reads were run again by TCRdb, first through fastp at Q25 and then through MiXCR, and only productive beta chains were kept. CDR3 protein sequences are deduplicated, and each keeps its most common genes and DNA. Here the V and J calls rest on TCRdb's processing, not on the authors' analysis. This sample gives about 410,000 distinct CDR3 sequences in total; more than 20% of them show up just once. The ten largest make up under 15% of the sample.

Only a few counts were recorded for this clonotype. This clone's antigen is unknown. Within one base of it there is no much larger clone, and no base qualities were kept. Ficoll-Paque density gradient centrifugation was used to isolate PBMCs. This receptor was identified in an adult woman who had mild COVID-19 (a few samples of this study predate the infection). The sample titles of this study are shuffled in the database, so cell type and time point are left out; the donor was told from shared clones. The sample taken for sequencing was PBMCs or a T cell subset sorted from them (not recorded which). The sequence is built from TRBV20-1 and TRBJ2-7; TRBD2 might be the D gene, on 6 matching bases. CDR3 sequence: CSATRGRSSYEQYF. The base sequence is TGCAGTGCGACTCGAGGGAGGTCCTCCTACGAGCAGTACTTC.